These 10 T cell receptor beta chains originate from one sample sequenced in a study of blood T cell repertoires in COVID-19. TCRdb's copy holds only in-frame clones and misses some; the assay was immunoSEQ multiplex PCR. The table shows some 180,000 clones, with 80% occurring only once. Sequenced input: PBMCs or T cells enriched from blood (not recorded which). The receptors come from a man aged 55 to 69 who had been exposed to COVID-19.

As DNA, the CDR3 is TGTGCCAGCAGCTTAGTGGCCGGGACTAGGGGCAATGAGCAGTTCTTC. It is translated as CASSLVAGTRGNEQFF. The gene calls are TRBV7-2 and TRBJ2-1, with 8 bases lining up with TRBD2. The CDR3 has 16 amino acids. CDR1 and CDR2 (germline): SGHTA, FQGNSA. The V segment lost 1 base and the J segment 6 bases; nucleotides outside the gene matches: 8.

The chain recombines TRBV10-3 with TRBJ2-2; TRBD1 aligns across 8 bases. V was pared by 9 bases and J by 4 bases, with 4 bases of the junction left unmatched. Germline loops: CDR1 ENHRY, CDR2 SYGVKD. The CDR3 sequence is 13 residues long. CDR3 nucleotide sequence: TGTGCCATAGGGACAGGAGTCACCGGGGAGCTGTTTTTT. It yields the protein CAIGTGVTGELFF.

The genes are TRBV11-2 and TRBJ1-1; a weak D match, TRBD1 (5 bases). V was shortened by 5 bases and J by 5 bases, with 12 bases between the two germline ends. The CDR3 runs 13 residues. The germline V gene has CDR1 SGHAT and CDR2 FQNNGV. This CDR3 reads CASSPGGGTEAFF. CDR3 bases: TGTGCCAGCAGCCCGGGGGGTGGAACTGAAGCTTTCTTT. Full variable domain (rest looked up from reference TRBV11-2 and TRBJ1-1): EAGVAQSPRYKIIEKRQSVAFWCNPISGHATLYWYQQILGQGPKLLIQFQNNGVVDDSQLPKDRFSAERLKGVDSTLKIQPAKLEDSAVYLCASSPGGGTEAFFGQGTRLTVV.

The V and J genes are TRBV19 and TRBJ1-2, with TRBD1 matching over 7 bases. Germline CDR1 reads LNHDA; CDR2 reads SQIVND (reference sequence). The CDR3 sequence is 14 residues long. The V segment lost 1 base and the J segment 8 bases; nucleotides outside the gene matches: 7. DNA of the CDR3: TGTGCCAGTAGTATAGTTTTACAGGGGCGAGGCTACACCTTC. Its protein is CASSIVLQGRGYTF.

The chain employs TRBV2 and TRBJ2-5; 9 nucleotides match TRBD2. The CDR3 loop spans 12 amino acids. CDR1 is SNHLY and CDR2 is FYNNEI in the germline V gene. The V segment lost 7 bases and the J segment 3 bases; nucleotides outside the gene matches: 0. CDR3 in amino acids: CASKREEETQYF. The CDR3, as DNA: TGTGCCAGCAAGCGGGAGGAAGAGACCCAGTACTTC. Variable domain in full (rest from reference TRBV2 and TRBJ2-5): EPEVTQTPSHQVTQMGQEVILRCVPISNHLYFYWYRQILGQKVEFLVSFYNNEISEKSEIFDDQFSVERPDGSNFTLKIRSTKLEDSAMYFCASKREEETQYFGPGTRLLVL.

The V call is TRBV6-2 or TRBV6-3, the J call TRBJ2-1, with 8 bases aligning to TRBD2. The CDR3 length is 16 residues. V was pared by 1 base and J by 8 bases, with 10 bases of the junction left unmatched. Germline V gene lookup returns CDR1 MNHEY and CDR2 SVGEGT. The CDR3 nucleotides are TGTGCCAGCAGTTACTTCGGACTAGCCTTGGGCCATGAGCAGTTCTTC. Its translation: CASSYFGLALGHEQFF.

Only a few counts were recorded for this clone. CDR3 nucleotides: TGCGCCAGCAGAAATGCCAGGGGGTCTGTTGACACTGAAGCTTTCTTT. It is translated as CASRNARGSVDTEAFF. V is TRBV5-1 and J is TRBJ1-1, with 7 nucleotides matching TRBD1. The CDR3 has 16 residues. V was clipped by 5 bases and J by 3 bases; unmatched bases: 13. The V gene's germline CDR1 is SGHRS and CDR2 YFSETQ.

This sequence joins TRBV28 and TRBJ2-3, with D tentatively TRBD2 (7 bases). Germline CDR1 reads MDHEN; CDR2 reads SYDVKM. The CDR3 has 15 residues. The V and J ends lost 1 base and 3 bases respectively, with 11 bases between them. CDR3 residues: CASSLSGGWTDTQYF. CDR3 DNA sequence: TGTGCCAGCAGTTTATCGGGGGGCTGGACAGATACGCAGTATTTT.

This clone came up once. This chain uses TRBV9 with TRBJ2-3; D ambiguous. Trimming pared 0 bases from V and 0 bases from J, leaving 5 bases between. The CDR3 runs to 14 residues. Germline CDR1 is SGDLS and CDR2 is YYNGEE. CDR3 amino acids: CASSVARSTDTQYF. The DNA for the CDR3 is TGTGCCAGCAGCGTAGCGCGGAGCACAGATACGCAGTATTTT.

The chain uses TRBV6-2 or TRBV6-3 and TRBJ1-1; 8 nucleotides match TRBD1. J was trimmed by 3 bases and V by 5 bases; bases with no gene match: 8. The germline CDR1 and CDR2 sequences are MNHEY and SVGEGT. CDR3 size: 15 residues. CDR3 loop: CASSPQQGAHTEAFF. The CDR3 DNA sequence: TGTGCCAGCAGTCCCCAGCAGGGGGCTCACACTGAAGCTTTCTTT.